This T cell receptor beta chain originates from a study of T cell changes during pregnancy in multiple sclerosis. Profiled with immunoSEQ multiplex PCR; TCRdb holds only in-frame clones, not every one. Here the sample spans about 53,000 clones, about nine tenths being singletons. V was clipped by 7 bases and J by 7 bases, with 20 bases between them. Germline values: CDR1 MNHNS, CDR2 SASEGT. The CDR3 has 15 amino acids. The source of this sequence is a female donor with multiple sclerosis, enrolled in a pregnancy study. This material consisted of CD4+ T cells from peripheral blood mononuclear cells, taken in the third trimester of pregnancy. This chain joins TRBV6-1 and TRBJ1-5; D perhaps matches TRBD1 (5 bases). In nucleotides, the CDR3 is TGTGCCAGCACCCTCGGGGGGACTGTTGACCAGCCCCAGCATTTT. Translation: CASTLGGTVDQPQHF.